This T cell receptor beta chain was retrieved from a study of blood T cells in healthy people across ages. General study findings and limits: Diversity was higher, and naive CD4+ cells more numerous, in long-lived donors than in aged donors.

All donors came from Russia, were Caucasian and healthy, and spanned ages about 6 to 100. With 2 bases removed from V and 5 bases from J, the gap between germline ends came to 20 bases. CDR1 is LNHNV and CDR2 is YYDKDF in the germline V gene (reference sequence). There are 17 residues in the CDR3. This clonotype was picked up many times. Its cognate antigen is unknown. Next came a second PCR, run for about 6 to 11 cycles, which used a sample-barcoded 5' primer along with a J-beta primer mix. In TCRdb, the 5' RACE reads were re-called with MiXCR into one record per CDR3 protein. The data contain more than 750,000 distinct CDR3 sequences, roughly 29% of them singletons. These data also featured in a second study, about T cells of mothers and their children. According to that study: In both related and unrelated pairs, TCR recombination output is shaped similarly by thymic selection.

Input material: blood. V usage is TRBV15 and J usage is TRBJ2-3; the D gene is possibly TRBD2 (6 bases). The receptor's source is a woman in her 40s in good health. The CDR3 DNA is TGTGCCACCAGCAGACTGTCCGGGACGGAGGGAAAAGATACGCAGTATTTT. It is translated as CATSRLSGTEGKDTQYF.